This section outlines one T cell receptor beta chain sequence together with its context. This receptor's antigen is unknown. Base qualities were left out, and no much larger clone turns up one base away. The Qiagen DNeasy kit was used to extract genomic DNA both from unsorted PBMCs and from the negatively selected CD4+ and CD8+ fractions. TCR beta CDR3 regions were subjected to amplification by immunoSEQ multiplex PCR with primers that anneal to V and J segments. Amplification bias was minimized using a synthetic immune receptor repertoire, and residual bias was removed computationally after sequencing. The paper's data handling went like this. Custom Python scripts were used to quantify repertoire diversity as the Shannon entropy index. Unsorted, CD4+ and CD8+ repertoires were examined separately, except in combined analyses, for which CD4+ and CD8+ sequences were merged in silico. Clonal expansion was defined as at least a 2-fold frequency increase after treatment relative to C1D1, with a pseudocount of 0.5 for undetected baseline clones. Singleton clones were defined as clones with 0 or 1 copy at C1D1, and non-singleton clones were defined as clones with 2 or more copies. Clones expanded in unsorted samples were annotated as CD4+, CD8+ or unknown by matching protein sequences in sorted samples from the same patient. Diversity changes from C1D1 to C4D1 were tested in paired samples using Wilcoxon tests. This immuneACCESS table, as held by TCRdb, lists in-frame sequences with V and J called but not all clones. Of the missing ones, under half trace to an unresolved V gene in checked studies; the others have no known cause. V and J calls and clone size come straight from that table; D and trimming were deduced from the DNA. This sample lists tens of thousands of clones; about nine tenths were detected once. Roughly 3% of the sample comes from the top ten.

The CDR3 spans 12 residues, from the cysteine through the phenylalanine. The entry retains the CDR3 DNA only, 36 bases that are in frame from base 1. V is shortened by 2 bases, J by 12 bases, and the region joining them spans 8 bases. From the germline V gene, CDR1 is LGHNT and CDR2 is FRNRAP. These data come from a study of PD-1 blockade in classical Hodgkin lymphoma (dated by TCRdb to 2020 to 2022). The study in broad terms: Nivolumab dosing was 3 mg/kg intravenously every 2 weeks, continuing until either disease progression or unacceptable toxicity. The study used CyTOF and TCR beta sequencing to define a peripheral blood immune signature of response to PD-1 blockade in classical Hodgkin lymphoma.

The research as a whole found: Baseline TCR diversity was reported as lower in newly diagnosed patients than in healthy donors, and lower still in relapsed/refractory patients. Among trial patients, those achieving complete response had baseline diversity similar to that of newly diagnosed patients, while diversity was significantly lower in partial responders and progressors. Patients starting nivolumab less than 1 year after ASCT had lower diversity and were excluded from later analyses to avoid confounding by immune reconstitution. A significant rise by C4D1 was seen in CD4+ but not CD8+ TCR diversity (p=0.0027 vs p=0.16), with the rise being most apparent in complete responders (p=0.02). Only a single clinical trial cohort was studied, and what caused the repertoire differences, possibly disease activity or prior therapy, remained undefined.

The label giving this sample's time point can be read as: cycle 4 day 1 (C4D1), after 6 weeks of nivolumab. All trial patients had relapsed after autologous stem cell transplantation, with cohorts A, B and C differing in prior brentuximab vedotin exposure. The trial cohort included 55 to 60 patients with relapsed/refractory classical Hodgkin lymphoma, and each patient had a best overall response of complete response, partial response or progressive disease. In the multi-cohort phase II CheckMate 205 trial, trial patients received single-agent nivolumab. An independent review committee assessed best overall response using the 2007 International Working Group response criteria. PBMCs from the trial were collected at three points: immediately before nivolumab initiation (C1D1), and during therapy at cycle 2 day 1 and cycle 4 day 1. Peripheral blood was collected in 8 mL Vacutainer Cell Preparation Tubes, from which PBMCs were isolated by centrifugation and then cryopreserved.

Sequencing used peripheral blood mononuclear cells (PBMCs), obtained before the fourth cycle of nivolumab. This receptor chain uses TRBV12-5 and TRBJ1-6, and TRBD1 may be the D gene, going by 5 matching bases. The source of this sequence is a human donor with classical Hodgkin lymphoma. The CDR3 corresponds to CASGLSREPLHF. The DNA sequence is as follows: TGTGCTAGTGGTTTGAGCAGGGAACCCCTCCACTTT.